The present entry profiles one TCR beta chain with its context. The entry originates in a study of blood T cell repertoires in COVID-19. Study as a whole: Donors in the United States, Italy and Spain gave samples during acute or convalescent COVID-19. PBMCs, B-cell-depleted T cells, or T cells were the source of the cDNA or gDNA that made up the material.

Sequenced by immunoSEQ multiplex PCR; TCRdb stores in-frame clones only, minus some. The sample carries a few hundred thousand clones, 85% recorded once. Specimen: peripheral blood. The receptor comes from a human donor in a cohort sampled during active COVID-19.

CDR3 coding DNA: TGTGCCAGCAGCTTAGCTGGCAGTCCTAACTATGGCTACACCTTC. It codes for CASSLAGSPNYGYTF. The chain carries TRBV7-9 and TRBJ1-2; D not certain. The germline CDR1 and CDR2 sequences are SEHNR and FQNEAQ (reference sequence). The V end lost 0 bases, the J end lost 0 bases, and 8 bases lay between the germline ends. The CDR3 is 15 residues long.